This T cell receptor (beta chain) emerged from a study of T cell responses to AZD1222 COVID-19 vaccine. The study's findings and limits: Per reports, nearly half of all spike-specific TCRs target regions that are unmutated in variants. The sample set comprised mostly white British donors with more females, and clonal diversity was possibly underestimated.

Repertoires were generated with immunoSEQ multiplex PCR, while TCRdb's copy carries only in-frame clones and drops some. The sample holds around 120,000 clones; about 93% are singletons and the top ten take more than 4.5%. In its sample, this clone was seen a few times. The antigen is unknown. The V and J ends lost 9 bases and 7 bases, in that order; junction bases with no gene match: 8. The germline V gene encodes CDR1 MNHNY and CDR2 SVGAGI (reference sequence). The CDR3 consists of 14 residues. Pooling covered second doses at about 4 or about 12 weeks. Sequenced material: peripheral blood, taken 28 days after the second AZD1222 dose. The V and J genes are TRBV6-6 and TRBJ1-6, with 8 bases matching TRBD1. This TCR was sampled from an adult who received the AZD1222 COVID-19 vaccine. CDR3 DNA: TGTGCCAGTCGACCGGGACAGGACAATTCACCCCTCCACTTT. It translates to CASRPGQDNSPLHF.